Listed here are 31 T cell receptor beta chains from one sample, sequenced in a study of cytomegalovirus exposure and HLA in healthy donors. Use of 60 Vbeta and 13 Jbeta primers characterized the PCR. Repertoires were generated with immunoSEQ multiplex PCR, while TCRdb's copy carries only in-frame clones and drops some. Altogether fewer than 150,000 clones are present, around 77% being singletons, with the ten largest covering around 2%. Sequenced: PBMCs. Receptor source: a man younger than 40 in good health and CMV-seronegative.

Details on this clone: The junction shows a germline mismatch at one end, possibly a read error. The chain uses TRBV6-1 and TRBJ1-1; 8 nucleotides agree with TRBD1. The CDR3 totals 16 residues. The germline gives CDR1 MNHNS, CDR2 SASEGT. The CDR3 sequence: CASSEAGNRGNAEAFF. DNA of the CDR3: TGTGCCAGCAGTGAAGCCGGAAACAGGGGGAACGCTGAAGCTTTCTTT.

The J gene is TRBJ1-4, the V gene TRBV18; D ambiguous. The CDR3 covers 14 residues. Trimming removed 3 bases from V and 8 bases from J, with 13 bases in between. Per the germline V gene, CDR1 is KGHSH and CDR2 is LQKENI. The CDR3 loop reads CASSPGEEAEKLFF. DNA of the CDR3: TGTGCCAGCTCACCCGGCGAGGAAGCGGAAAAACTGTTTTTT.

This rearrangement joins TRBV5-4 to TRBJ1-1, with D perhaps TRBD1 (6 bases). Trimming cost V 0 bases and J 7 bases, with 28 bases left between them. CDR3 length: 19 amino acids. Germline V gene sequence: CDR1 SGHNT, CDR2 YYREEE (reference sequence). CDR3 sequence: CASSLALGGRGLKGREAFF. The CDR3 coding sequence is TGTGCCAGCAGCTTGGCGCTCGGTGGCAGGGGATTGAAGGGTCGTGAAGCTTTCTTT.

CDR3 amino acids: CASSASQGNGYTF. The CDR3 DNA reads as TGTGCCAGCAGTGCCTCACAGGGGAACGGCTACACCTTC. The V and J genes are TRBV25-1 and TRBJ1-2, with TRBD1 matching over 7 bases. The CDR3 loop spans 13 amino acids. Germline CDR1 reads MGHDK; CDR2 reads SYGVNS. V trimming: 4 bases; J trimming: 8 bases; junction bases outside the gene matches: 7.

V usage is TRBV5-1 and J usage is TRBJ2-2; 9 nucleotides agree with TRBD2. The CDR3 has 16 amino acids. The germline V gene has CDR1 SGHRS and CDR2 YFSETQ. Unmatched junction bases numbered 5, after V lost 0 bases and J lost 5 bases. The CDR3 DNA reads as TGCGCCAGCAGCTTGGCCGGAGCGGGAGGTACCGGGGAGCTGTTTTTT. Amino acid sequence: CASSLAGAGGTGELFF.

The CDR3 bases are TGTGCCAGCAGGGAGACGGGACAGCCTAATTCACCCCTCCACTTT. Its protein product is CASRETGQPNSPLHF. This chain links TRBV6-5 with TRBJ1-6; 7 bases are shared with TRBD1. Losses at the gene ends were 6 bases for V and 6 bases for J; bases not matched to a gene: 8. In germline, CDR1 is MNHEY, CDR2 SVGAGI. This CDR3 spans 15 amino acids.

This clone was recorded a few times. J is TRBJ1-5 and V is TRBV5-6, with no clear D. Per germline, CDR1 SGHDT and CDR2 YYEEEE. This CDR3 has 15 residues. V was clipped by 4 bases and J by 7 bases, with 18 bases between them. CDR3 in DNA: TGTGCCAGCAGCCGTCAGGCCACGGGCGGGCAGCCCCAGCATTTT. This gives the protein CASSRQATGGQPQHF.

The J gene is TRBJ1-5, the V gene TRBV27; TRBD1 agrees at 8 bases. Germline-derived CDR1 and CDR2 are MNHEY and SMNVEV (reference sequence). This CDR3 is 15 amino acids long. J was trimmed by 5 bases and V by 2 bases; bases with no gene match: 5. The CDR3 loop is CASSLRQGWDQPQHF. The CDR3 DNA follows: TGTGCCAGCAGTTTACGACAGGGGTGGGATCAGCCCCAGCATTTT.

CDR3 in amino acids: CASSWGWGLELSTDTQYF. CDR3 nucleotides: TGTGCCAGCAGCTGGGGGTGGGGGCTAGAGTTGAGCACAGATACGCAGTATTTT. This rearrangement joins TRBV7-2 to TRBJ2-3, with D possibly matching TRBD1 (6 bases). The CDR3 loop spans 18 amino acids. Germline V gene lookup returns CDR1 SGHTA and CDR2 FQGNSA. V lost 4 bases and J lost 0, with 20 bases in between.

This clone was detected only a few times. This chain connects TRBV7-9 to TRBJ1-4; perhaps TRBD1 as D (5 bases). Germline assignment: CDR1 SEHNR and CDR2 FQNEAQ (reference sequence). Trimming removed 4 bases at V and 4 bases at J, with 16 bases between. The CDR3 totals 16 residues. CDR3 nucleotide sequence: TGTGCCAGCAGCTCTGGACAAGTGGGGCTTAATGAAAAACTGTTTTTT. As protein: CASSSGQVGLNEKLFF.

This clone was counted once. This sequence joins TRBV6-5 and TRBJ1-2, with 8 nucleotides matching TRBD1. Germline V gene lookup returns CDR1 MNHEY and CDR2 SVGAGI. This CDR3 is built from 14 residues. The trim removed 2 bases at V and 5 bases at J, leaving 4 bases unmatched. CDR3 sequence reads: CASSYRDRSYGYTF. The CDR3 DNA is TGTGCCAGCAGTTACCGGGACAGGTCTTATGGCTACACCTTC.

The CDR3 nucleotides read TGTGCCAGCAGTCCAGGGGCGGCTCAGCCCCAGCATTTT. Encoded protein: CASSPGAAQPQHF. The chain is built from TRBV6-6 and TRBJ1-5, with D tentatively TRBD1 (6 bases). CDR3 length: 13 residues. Germline V gene sequence: CDR1 MNHNY, CDR2 SVGAGI (reference sequence). V lost 5 bases, J lost 6 bases, and 11 bases lay in between.

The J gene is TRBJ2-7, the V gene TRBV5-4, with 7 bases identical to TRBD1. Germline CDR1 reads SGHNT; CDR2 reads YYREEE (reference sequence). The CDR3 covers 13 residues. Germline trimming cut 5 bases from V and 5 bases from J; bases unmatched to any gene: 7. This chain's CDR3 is CASSYKGADEQYF. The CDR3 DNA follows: TGTGCCAGCAGTTACAAGGGGGCCGACGAGCAGTACTTC.

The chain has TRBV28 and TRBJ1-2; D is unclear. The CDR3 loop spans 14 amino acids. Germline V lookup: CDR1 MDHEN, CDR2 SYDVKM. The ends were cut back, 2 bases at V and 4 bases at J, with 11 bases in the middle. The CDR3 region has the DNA TGTGCCAGCAGTTTAATGGCGGCCAGCTATGGCTACACCTTC. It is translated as CASSLMAASYGYTF.

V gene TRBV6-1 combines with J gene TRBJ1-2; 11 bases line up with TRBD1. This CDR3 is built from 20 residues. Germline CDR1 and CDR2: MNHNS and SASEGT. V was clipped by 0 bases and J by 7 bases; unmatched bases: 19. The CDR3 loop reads CASSEAYGYNRDRGKGGYTF. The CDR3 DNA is TGTGCCAGCAGTGAAGCGTACGGTTACAACCGGGACAGGGGGAAAGGTGGCTACACCTTC.

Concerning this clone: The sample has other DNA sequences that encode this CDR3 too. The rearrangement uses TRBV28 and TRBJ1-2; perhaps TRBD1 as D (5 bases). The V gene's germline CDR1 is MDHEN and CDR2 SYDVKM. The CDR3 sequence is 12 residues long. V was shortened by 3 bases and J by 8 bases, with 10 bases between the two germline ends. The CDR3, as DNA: TGTGCCAGCAGTTTGGGGGGGTACGGCTACACCTTC. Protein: CASSLGGYGYTF.

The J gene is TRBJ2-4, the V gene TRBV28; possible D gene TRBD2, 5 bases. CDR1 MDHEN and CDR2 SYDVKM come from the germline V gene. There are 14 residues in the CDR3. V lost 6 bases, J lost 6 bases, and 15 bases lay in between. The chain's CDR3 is CASRAASSINIQYF. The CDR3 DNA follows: TGTGCCAGCAGAGCGGCCTCCTCGATAAACATTCAGTACTTC.

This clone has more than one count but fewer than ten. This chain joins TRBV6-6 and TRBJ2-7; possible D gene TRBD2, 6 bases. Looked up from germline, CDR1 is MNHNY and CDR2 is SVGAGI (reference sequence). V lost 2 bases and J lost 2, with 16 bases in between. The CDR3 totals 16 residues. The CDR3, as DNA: TGTGCCAGCAGTTACAACGGGCGGGACCCGGCCTACGAGCAGTACTTC. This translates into CASSYNGRDPAYEQYF.

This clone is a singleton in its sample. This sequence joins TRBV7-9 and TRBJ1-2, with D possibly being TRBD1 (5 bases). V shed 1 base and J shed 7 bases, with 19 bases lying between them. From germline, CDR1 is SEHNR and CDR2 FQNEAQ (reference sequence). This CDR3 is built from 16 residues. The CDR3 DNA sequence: TGTGCCAGCAGCTTAGTTCTTCAGGGTACACGCGGTGGCTACACCTTC. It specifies CASSLVLQGTRGGYTF.

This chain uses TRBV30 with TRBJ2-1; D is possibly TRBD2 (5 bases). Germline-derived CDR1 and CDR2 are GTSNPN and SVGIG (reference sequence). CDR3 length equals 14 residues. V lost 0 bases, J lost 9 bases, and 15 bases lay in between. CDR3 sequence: CAWSVLVGVGEQFF. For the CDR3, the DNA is TGTGCCTGGAGTGTACTGGTGGGAGTGGGTGAGCAGTTCTTC.

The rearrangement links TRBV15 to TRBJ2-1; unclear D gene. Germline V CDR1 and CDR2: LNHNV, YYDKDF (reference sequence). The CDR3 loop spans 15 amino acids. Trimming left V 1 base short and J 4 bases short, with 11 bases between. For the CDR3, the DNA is TGTGCCACCAGCAGAGCGGTTGCCTATTACAATGAGCAGTTCTTC. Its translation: CATSRAVAYYNEQFF.

CDR3 DNA: TGTGCCAGTAGTGAGACAGGGATCAACGAGCAGTACTTC. Encoded protein: CASSETGINEQYF. This chain joins TRBV19 and TRBJ2-7, with 7 bases matching TRBD1. In germline, CDR1 is LNHDA, CDR2 SQIVND (reference sequence). CDR3 size: 13 residues. The ends lost 5 bases at V and 5 bases at J; junction bases unmatched: 6.

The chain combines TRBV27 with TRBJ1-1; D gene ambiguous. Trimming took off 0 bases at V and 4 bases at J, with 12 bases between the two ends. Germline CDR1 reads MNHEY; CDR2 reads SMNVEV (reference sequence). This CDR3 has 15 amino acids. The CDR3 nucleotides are TGTGCCAGCAGTTTATCTCATTCGCCGGGCACTGAAGCTTTCTTT. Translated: CASSLSHSPGTEAFF.

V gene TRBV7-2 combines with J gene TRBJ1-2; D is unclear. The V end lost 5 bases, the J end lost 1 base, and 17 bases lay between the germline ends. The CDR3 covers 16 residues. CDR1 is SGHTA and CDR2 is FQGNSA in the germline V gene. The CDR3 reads CASSPTGIGLNYGYTF. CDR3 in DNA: TGTGCCAGCAGCCCTACCGGGATAGGCCTTAACTATGGCTACACCTTC.

Here the CDR3 reads CASSVSGGYTF. CDR3 coding DNA: TGTGCCAGCAGTGTTTCGGGGGGCTACACCTTC. V is TRBV2 and J is TRBJ1-2, with D hard to call. The CDR3 is 11 amino acids. CDR1 is SNHLY, CDR2 FYNNEI, per germline. V lost 4 bases to trimming and J lost 8 bases, with 8 bases between them.

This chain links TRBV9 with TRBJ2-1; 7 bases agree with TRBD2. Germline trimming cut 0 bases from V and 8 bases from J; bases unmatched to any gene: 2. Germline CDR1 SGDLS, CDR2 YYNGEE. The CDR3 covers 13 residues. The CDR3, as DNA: TGTGCCAGCAGCGTAGGGACTAGATATGAGCAGTTCTTC. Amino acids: CASSVGTRYEQFF.

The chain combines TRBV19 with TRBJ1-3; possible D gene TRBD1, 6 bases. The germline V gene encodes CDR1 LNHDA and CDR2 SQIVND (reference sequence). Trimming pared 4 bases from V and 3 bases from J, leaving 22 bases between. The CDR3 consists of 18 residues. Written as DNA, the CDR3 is TGTGCCAGTAGTACGCGGGTAGGACAGCGCTCATTTGGAAACACCATATATTTT. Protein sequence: CASSTRVGQRSFGNTIYF.

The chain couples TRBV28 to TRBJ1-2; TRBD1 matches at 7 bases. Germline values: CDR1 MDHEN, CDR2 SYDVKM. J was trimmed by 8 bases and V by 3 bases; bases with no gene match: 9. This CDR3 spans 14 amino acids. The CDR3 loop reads CASSLGQGVGGYTF. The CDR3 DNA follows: TGTGCCAGCAGTTTGGGGCAGGGGGTCGGGGGCTACACCTTC.

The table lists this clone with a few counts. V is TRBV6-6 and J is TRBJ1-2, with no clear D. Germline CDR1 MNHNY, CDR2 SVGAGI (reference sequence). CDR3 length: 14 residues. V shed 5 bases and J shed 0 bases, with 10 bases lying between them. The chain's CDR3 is CASSVVITNYGYTF. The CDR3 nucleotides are TGTGCCAGCAGTGTTGTCATCACTAACTATGGCTACACCTTC.

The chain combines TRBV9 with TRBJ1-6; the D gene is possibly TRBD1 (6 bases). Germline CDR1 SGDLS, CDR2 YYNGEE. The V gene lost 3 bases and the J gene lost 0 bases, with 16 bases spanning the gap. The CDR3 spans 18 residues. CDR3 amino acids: CASSASDSASSYNSPLHF. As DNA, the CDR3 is TGTGCCAGCAGCGCCTCGGACAGCGCGAGCTCCTATAATTCACCCCTCCACTTT.

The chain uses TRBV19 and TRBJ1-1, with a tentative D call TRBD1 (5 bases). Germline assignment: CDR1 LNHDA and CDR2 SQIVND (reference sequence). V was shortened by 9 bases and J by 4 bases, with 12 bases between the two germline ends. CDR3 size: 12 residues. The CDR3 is CASGGVRTEAFF. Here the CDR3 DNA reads TGTGCCAGCGGAGGGGTCCGCACTGAAGCTTTCTTT.